The T cell receptor beta chain under discussion was sequenced for a study of OX40 agonist ivuxolimab in advanced cancers. About this clone: The antigen is unknown.

Study results and caveats: In the expanded peripheral T cells, antigen specificity was never determined.

The CDR3 loop spans 14 amino acids. V was pared by 4 bases and J by 11 bases, with 7 bases of the junction left unmatched. Germline CDR1 MNHNY, CDR2 SVGAGI (reference sequence). TCRdb keeps only in-frame clones here, not all; method: immunoSEQ multiplex PCR. The sample lists about 98,000 clones, 90% to 95% occurring once. The sequence was collected from an adult with an advanced solid tumor such as melanoma, head and neck, liver or kidney cancer. The chain is built from TRBV6-6 and TRBJ1-4; 10 bases map to TRBD1. The sequenced sample was CD4+ or CD8+ T cells sorted from blood, obtained in a trial of the OX40 agonist ivuxolimab. As DNA, the CDR3 is TGTGCCAGCAGTTCGGGACAGGGGATTAAGAAACTGTTTTTT. Protein product: CASSSGQGIKKLFF.